These 32 T cell receptor beta chains originate from one sample sequenced in a study of blood T cell repertoires in COVID-19. Data came from immunoSEQ multiplex PCR; TCRdb stores just in-frame clones and leaves some out. Of some 90,000 clones in the sample, approximately 80% were seen once. The specimen was peripheral blood. The source is a human donor in a cohort sampled during active COVID-19.

The chain combines TRBV2 with TRBJ1-5, with D possibly TRBD1 on 5 matching bases. The germline V gene encodes CDR1 SNHLY and CDR2 FYNNEI. With 6 bases removed from V and 0 bases from J, the gap between germline ends came to 12 bases. There are 15 residues in the CDR3. The CDR3 is CASSATVNSNQPQHF. The CDR3 coding sequence is TGTGCCAGCAGCGCGACAGTGAATAGCAATCAGCCCCAGCATTTT.

The J gene is TRBJ1-1, the V gene TRBV2; D perhaps matches TRBD1 (5 bases). Trimming took off 6 bases at V and 3 bases at J, with 11 bases between the two ends. The CDR3 extends over 13 amino acids. Germline CDR1 reads SNHLY; CDR2 reads FYNNEI. The CDR3 spells CASRVVGDTEAFF. The CDR3 region has the DNA TGTGCCAGCAGGGTCGTAGGGGACACTGAAGCTTTCTTT.

The V gene is TRBV9, the J gene TRBJ2-7; D is undetermined. V shed 3 bases and J shed 3 bases, with 19 bases lying between them. The V gene's germline CDR1 is SGDLS and CDR2 YYNGEE. The CDR3 runs to 16 residues. The CDR3: CASSAPTLLPGYEQYF. In DNA form, the CDR3 reads TGTGCCAGCAGCGCCCCCACCCTCCTCCCCGGCTACGAGCAGTACTTC.

The table lists this clone with a few counts. V is TRBV19 and J is TRBJ1-1; 7 nucleotides match TRBD1. Unmatched junction bases numbered 5, after V lost 5 bases and J lost 8 bases. The CDR3 runs to 12 residues. CDR1 and CDR2 (germline): LNHDA, SQIVND (reference sequence). This CDR3 is CASSSRGWEAFF. CDR3 DNA: TGTGCCAGTAGTTCCAGGGGGTGGGAAGCTTTCTTT.

The rearrangement joins TRBV30 to TRBJ1-5; 8 bases match TRBD1. J was trimmed by 5 bases and V by 3 bases; bases with no gene match: 15. The CDR3 runs 17 residues. In germline, CDR1 is GTSNPN, CDR2 SVGIG (reference sequence). The CDR3 region is CAWSHRPRQGYHQPQHF. The CDR3 coding sequence is TGTGCCTGGAGCCATCGGCCCCGACAGGGGTATCATCAGCCCCAGCATTTT.

The chain couples TRBV6-2 or TRBV6-3 to TRBJ2-7; weak D call: TRBD2 (6 bases). Trimming cost V 0 bases and J 1 base, with 10 bases left between them. CDR3 size: 15 residues. Germline loops: CDR1 MNHEY, CDR2 SVGEGT. This chain's CDR3 is CASSYSGTESYEQYF. In DNA, the CDR3 is TGTGCCAGCAGTTACTCTGGGACTGAATCCTACGAGCAGTACTTC.

V usage is TRBV2 and J usage is TRBJ1-2, with 8 nucleotides matching TRBD1. Trimming removed 8 bases from V and 5 bases from J; junction bases left unmatched: 10. Germline V gene data show CDR1 as SNHLY and CDR2 as FYNNEI. This CDR3 is 14 amino acids long. The CDR3 sequence: CASVSDRVKYGYTF. Written as DNA, the CDR3 is TGTGCCAGCGTTTCGGACAGGGTGAAATATGGCTACACCTTC.

The genes are TRBV6-6 and TRBJ2-7; 12 nucleotides line up with TRBD2. With V trimmed by 2 bases and J by 3 bases, 2 bases remained unmatched. CDR1 is MNHNY, CDR2 SVGAGI, per germline (reference sequence). The CDR3 has 15 amino acids. The CDR3 nucleotides are TGTGCCAGCAGTTACCCGACTAGCGGGAGCTACGAGCAGTACTTC. This translates into CASSYPTSGSYEQYF.

V and J are TRBV28 and TRBJ1-3, with no clear D. Trimming shortened V by 3 bases and J by 0 bases, and 6 bases separated the two germline ends. Germline V gene lookup returns CDR1 MDHEN and CDR2 SYDVKM. The CDR3 covers 14 residues. The CDR3, as DNA: TGTGCCAGCAGTTTCCAGAACTCTGGAAACACCATATATTTT. Encoded protein: CASSFQNSGNTIYF.

V and J are TRBV14 and TRBJ1-2; no clear D. The CDR3 is 12 residues long. V was shortened by 4 bases and J by 7 bases, with 10 bases between the two germline ends. Germline-derived CDR1 and CDR2 are SGHDN and FVKESK. Here the CDR3 reads CASSPGPRGYTF. The CDR3 DNA reads TGTGCCAGCAGCCCTGGGCCTCGTGGCTACACCTTC.

This clone was seen a handful of times. The V gene is TRBV7-3, the J gene TRBJ2-7; D gene ambiguous. The germline V and J ends were trimmed by 3 bases and 6 bases, with 12 bases remaining between them. The germline CDR1 and CDR2 sequences are SGHTA and FQGTGA. This CDR3 region has 13 residues. The CDR3 DNA is TGTGCCAGCAGCTTGAGGCTAGGTGGCGAGCAGTACTTC. Translation gives CASSLRLGGEQYF.

V is TRBV2 and J is TRBJ1-2, with 7 positions matching TRBD1. The trim removed 6 bases at V and 1 base at J, leaving 5 bases unmatched. CDR3 length: 14 amino acids. The germline CDR1 and CDR2 sequences are SNHLY and FYNNEI. The CDR3 loop is CASRGDSFNYGYTF. The DNA of the CDR3 is TGTGCCAGCAGGGGGGACAGTTTTAACTATGGCTACACCTTC.

The CDR3 sequence is CASSPGRRAGANVLTF. CDR3 bases: TGTGCCAGCTCACCTGGACGGAGGGCTGGGGCCAACGTCCTGACTTTC. The chain couples TRBV18 to TRBJ2-6; tentative D call: TRBD2 (6 bases). CDR1 and CDR2 (germline): KGHSH, LQKENI. V lost 3 bases and J 2 bases, leaving 11 bases between the germline ends. The CDR3 is 16 amino acids.

The chain carries TRBV6-6 and TRBJ2-7; D is undetermined. V lost 7 bases, J lost 0 bases, and 10 bases lay in between. The CDR3 is made up of 13 amino acids. Germline loops: CDR1 MNHNY, CDR2 SVGAGI (reference sequence). CDR3 amino acids: CASNKENSYEQYF. The CDR3, as DNA: TGTGCCAGCAACAAGGAGAACTCCTACGAGCAGTACTTC.

This chain links TRBV9 with TRBJ2-7; 8 positions agree with TRBD2. The CDR3 runs to 14 residues. Germline V gene sequence: CDR1 SGDLS, CDR2 YYNGEE. Germline trimming cut 3 bases from V and 1 base from J; bases unmatched to any gene: 3. The CDR3 sequence is CASSGLAGSYEQYF. The CDR3 coding sequence is TGTGCCAGCAGCGGGTTAGCGGGATCCTACGAGCAGTACTTC.

J is TRBJ1-5 and V is TRBV23-1; 9 positions match TRBD1. TRBV23-1 qualifies as an ORF whose function is uncertain. The CDR3 covers 18 residues. The J segment lost 6 bases and the V segment lost 4 bases, leaving 16 bases of the junction unmatched. The CDR3 loop is CASSLPSPDRGRCQPQHF. The DNA of the CDR3 is TGCGCCAGCAGTCTCCCAAGCCCGGACAGGGGAAGGTGTCAGCCCCAGCATTTT.

Comments on this clone: The sample has other DNA sequences that encode this CDR3 too. In DNA, the CDR3 is TGTGCCAGCTCACCAGGGGCAAACACTGAAGCTTTCTTT. Translation: CASSPGANTEAFF. The rearrangement uses TRBV18 and TRBJ1-1; tentative D call: TRBD1 (5 bases). V was pared by 2 bases and J by 2 bases, with 6 bases between. The CDR3 is made up of 13 amino acids. Germline V lookup: CDR1 KGHSH, CDR2 LQKENI.

This sequence joins TRBV4-2 and TRBJ2-6; D remains ambiguous. Germline loops: CDR1 LGHNA, CDR2 YNFKEQ. This CDR3 spans 15 amino acids. V was shortened by 0 bases and J by 2 bases, with 5 bases between the two germline ends. CDR3 residues: CASSQDSPGANVLTF. CDR3 coding DNA: TGTGCCAGCAGCCAAGATAGCCCTGGGGCCAACGTCCTGACTTTC.

The chain links TRBV9 to TRBJ2-7; 11 nucleotides align to TRBD1. The J segment lost 4 bases and the V segment lost 3 bases, leaving 6 bases of the junction unmatched. Germline loops: CDR1 SGDLS, CDR2 YYNGEE. The CDR3 runs to 15 residues. CDR3 in amino acids: CASSEGTGGLYEQYF. CDR3 bases: TGTGCCAGCAGCGAAGGGACAGGGGGTTTGTACGAGCAGTACTTC.

The chain combines TRBV24-1 with TRBJ1-1, with D possibly TRBD1 on 5 matching bases. V shed 1 base and J shed 10 bases, with 15 bases lying between them. Germline CDR1 reads KGHDR; CDR2 reads SFDVKD. The CDR3 runs 14 residues. This CDR3 reads CATSDFSRALGAFF. Here the CDR3 DNA reads TGTGCCACCAGTGATTTCTCCAGGGCCCTTGGAGCTTTCTTT.

The V and J genes are TRBV15 and TRBJ2-3; 9 nucleotides match TRBD1. V shed 6 bases and J 3 bases; nucleotides not matched to a gene: 1. The CDR3 is made up of 13 amino acids. Germline values: CDR1 LNHNV, CDR2 YYDKDF (reference sequence). DNA for the CDR3: TGTGCCACCAGAGGACAGGGGACAGATACGCAGTATTTT. This encodes CATRGQGTDTQYF.

V is TRBV12-3 or TRBV12-4 and J is TRBJ2-7, with 9 bases matching TRBD1. V trimming: 6 bases; J trimming: 6 bases; junction bases outside the gene matches: 6. This CDR3 has 13 residues. DNA for the CDR3: TGTGCCAGCAGCCTAGGACAGGGGTTCGAGCAGTACTTC. This encodes CASSLGQGFEQYF.

The J gene is TRBJ2-3, the V gene TRBV9; D is perhaps TRBD1 (5 bases). Germline CDR1 SGDLS, CDR2 YYNGEE. The CDR3 is 13 amino acids. Between the trimmed V and J ends, which lost 7 bases and 0 bases, there was a span of 9 bases. The CDR3 region is CASGALSTDTQYF. As DNA, the CDR3 is TGTGCCAGCGGGGCTCTCAGCACAGATACGCAGTATTTT.

This clone was counted once. The chain uses TRBV11-1 and TRBJ2-7; D is unclear. The germline V and J ends were trimmed by 4 bases and 0 bases, with 13 bases remaining between them. Germline V CDR1 and CDR2: SGHAT, FQDESV (reference sequence). CDR3 size: 15 residues. This chain's CDR3 is CASSSNDRLSYEQYF. The CDR3 DNA follows: TGTGCCAGCAGCTCAAATGACCGACTCTCCTACGAGCAGTACTTC.

This chain links TRBV28 with TRBJ2-7; TRBD2 agrees at 10 bases. After removal of 4 bases from V and 4 bases from J, the junction contained 7 bases not matched to a gene. CDR1 is MDHEN, CDR2 SYDVKM, per germline. The CDR3 is 15 residues long. The CDR3 coding sequence is TGTGCCAGCAGTTGGACTAGCGGAGGGGGATACGAGCAGTACTTC. This gives the protein CASSWTSGGGYEQYF.

This chain uses TRBV10-3 with TRBJ2-3, with 7 bases aligning to TRBD2. The CDR3 is 13 residues long. Germline V lookup: CDR1 ENHRY, CDR2 SYGVKD. Trimming at V came to 8 bases and at J to 2 bases, leaving 4 bases not matched to a gene. DNA of the CDR3: TGTGCCATCCGCGGGAGAGACACAGATACGCAGTATTTT. Translating it yields CAIRGRDTDTQYF.

The CDR3 sequence is CASSSSGTGAGEKLFF. The CDR3 DNA reads as TGTGCCAGCAGCTCTAGCGGGACAGGGGCCGGTGAAAAACTGTTTTTT. The gene calls are TRBV4-2 and TRBJ1-4, with 10 positions matching TRBD1. CDR1 is LGHNA, CDR2 YNFKEQ, per germline. Trimming cost V 5 bases and J 7 bases; bases outside gene matches: 10. CDR3 size: 16 residues.

The chain carries TRBV5-1 and TRBJ2-3; the match to TRBD1 covers 8 bases. This CDR3 has 15 amino acids. Germline V gene sequence: CDR1 SGHRS, CDR2 YFSETQ. Trimming removed 4 bases from V and 4 bases from J; junction bases left unmatched: 8. The CDR3 is CASSPYPQGADTQYF. The CDR3, as DNA: TGCGCCAGCAGCCCTTACCCACAGGGGGCAGATACGCAGTATTTT.

This chain joins TRBV5-1 and TRBJ2-1; 7 nucleotides match TRBD1. This CDR3 has 16 residues. CDR1 and CDR2 (germline): SGHRS, YFSETQ. The junction had 9 bases not matched to a gene; V was cut back by 0 bases and J by 6 bases. This CDR3 reads CASSLDTGTARNEQFF. The CDR3 DNA reads TGCGCCAGCAGCTTGGATACCGGGACAGCCCGCAATGAGCAGTTCTTC.

The rearrangement uses TRBV6-5 and TRBJ2-5, with D tentatively TRBD2 (6 bases). With 4 bases removed from V and 1 base from J, the gap between germline ends came to 10 bases. Germline loops: CDR1 MNHEY, CDR2 SVGAGI. This CDR3 has 14 residues. The CDR3 coding sequence is TGTGCCAGCAGTTGGGCTAGCGCCCAAGAGACCCAGTACTTC. Translated: CASSWASAQETQYF.

The chain joins TRBV21-1 to TRBJ1-4; TRBD1, the table's D call, was not compared with the DNA. TRBV21-1 is a recognized pseudogene. This CDR3 spans 15 amino acids. The CDR3 spells CASSKVSRFNEKLFF. DNA of the CDR3: TGTGCCAGCAGCAAAGTGAGCAGGTTTAATGAAAAACTGTTTTTT.

This clone is a singleton in its sample. The rearrangement links TRBV7-7 to TRBJ2-3; 12 bases agree with TRBD2. V shed 5 bases, J shed 2 bases, and the junction held 5 bases outside the gene matches. The germline V gene encodes CDR1 SSHAT and CDR2 FNYEAQ (reference sequence). The CDR3 covers 16 residues. CDR3 in amino acids: CASSPLAGGTTDTQYF. CDR3 sequence (DNA): TGTGCCAGCAGCCCTCTAGCGGGAGGGACCACAGATACGCAGTATTTT.